Following are 25 T cell receptor beta chains from one sample sequenced in a study of blood T cell repertoires in COVID-19. Clones were read by immunoSEQ multiplex PCR, and TCRdb kept only the in-frame ones, dropping some. The sample carries approximately 22,000 clones, roughly four fifths recorded once. Sequencing was performed on peripheral blood. These receptors were taken from a human donor in a cohort sampled during active COVID-19.

V and J are TRBV2 and TRBJ1-6, with D perhaps matching TRBD1 (5 bases). This CDR3 contains 13 residues. The V gene lost 7 bases and the J gene lost 5 bases, with 9 bases spanning the gap. The germline CDR1 and CDR2 sequences are SNHLY and FYNNEI. CDR3 nucleotide sequence: TGTGCCAGCACTCAGGGAAATAATTCACCCCTCCACTTT. The encoded protein is CASTQGNNSPLHF.

The gene calls are TRBV7-9 and TRBJ1-4; 8 positions agree with TRBD1. Germline-derived CDR1 and CDR2 are SEHNR and FQNEAQ (reference sequence). This CDR3 is 16 amino acids long. V shed 6 bases and J 6 bases; nucleotides not matched to a gene: 12. CDR3 protein: CASRFGQGAGDEKLFF. The DNA of the CDR3 is TGTGCCAGCAGATTTGGGCAGGGGGCAGGGGATGAAAAACTGTTTTTT.

The V call is TRBV7-2, the J call TRBJ1-5, with 9 nucleotides matching TRBD1. CDR3 length: 16 amino acids. Germline V lookup: CDR1 SGHTA, CDR2 FQGNSA. With V trimmed by 3 bases and J by 6 bases, 9 bases remained unmatched. CDR3 nucleotides: TGTGCCAGCAGCTTTCGAGCGACAGGGGGTATTCAGCCCCAGCATTTT. Translating gives CASSFRATGGIQPQHF. Full variable domain (rest looked up from reference TRBV7-2 and TRBJ1-5): GAGVSQSPSNKVTEKGKDVELRCDPISGHTALYWYRQSLGQGLEFLIYFQGNSAPDKSGLPSDRFSAERTGGSVSTLTIQRTQQEDSAVYLCASSFRATGGIQPQHFGDGTRLSIL.

V gene TRBV28 combines with J gene TRBJ1-2; D may be TRBD1 (5 bases). Germline V lookup: CDR1 MDHEN, CDR2 SYDVKM. This CDR3 region has 16 residues. Trimming pared 6 bases from V and 2 bases from J, leaving 19 bases between. As DNA, the CDR3 is TGTGCCAGCAGCCCCGGGGGTGCTGGGACGAACTATGGCTACACCTTC. This translates into CASSPGGAGTNYGYTF.

The chain employs TRBV5-4 and TRBJ2-3, with D possibly matching TRBD2 (6 bases). Germline lookup yields CDR1 SGHNT and CDR2 YYREEE (reference sequence). The V end lost 0 bases, the J end lost 4 bases, and 9 bases lay between the germline ends. This CDR3 comprises 14 residues. The DNA for the CDR3 is TGTGCCAGCAGCTTGGCTAGCGTGGCAGATACGCAGTATTTT. As protein: CASSLASVADTQYF. The full variable domain, rest sourced from reference TRBV5-4 and TRBJ2-3, is ETGVTQSPTHLIKTRGQQVTLRCSSQSGHNTVSWYQQALGQGPQFIFQYYREEENGRGNFPPRFSGLQFPNYSSELNVNALELDDSALYLCASSLASVADTQYFGPGTRLTVL.

The rearrangement uses TRBV10-1 and TRBJ1-2; 8 bases map to TRBD1. J gave up 3 bases and V 6 bases, and 9 bases lay outside the gene matches. Germline V gives CDR1 WNHNN, CDR2 SYGVQD (reference sequence). The CDR3 sequence is 15 residues long. The CDR3 protein is CASSNLRDRHYGYTF. As DNA, the CDR3 is TGCGCCAGCAGCAACCTCCGGGACAGGCACTATGGCTACACCTTC.

This clone has a single count. The chain employs TRBV30 and TRBJ1-5; D is ambiguous. The CDR3 has 15 amino acids. The germline V gene encodes CDR1 GTSNPN and CDR2 SVGIG (reference sequence). The ends were cut back, 0 bases at V and 9 bases at J, with 18 bases in the middle. DNA of the CDR3: TGTGCCTGGAGTGTACACCGGGATTCTCTTAGGCCCCAGCATTTT. Amino acids: CAWSVHRDSLRPQHF. Variable domain in full (rest from reference TRBV30 and TRBJ1-5): SQTIHQWPATLVQPVGSPLSLECTVEGTSNPNLYWYRQAAGRGLQLLFYSVGIGQISSEVPQNLSASRPQDRQFILSSKKLLLSDSGFYLCAWSVHRDSLRPQHFGDGTRLSIL.

This clone was seen only a few times. The rearrangement joins TRBV9 to TRBJ2-7; D might be TRBD1 (6 bases). Trimming cost V 0 bases and J 0 bases, with 16 bases left between them. CDR1 is SGDLS and CDR2 is YYNGEE in the germline V gene. The CDR3 is 17 residues long. CDR3 nucleotides: TGTGCCAGCAGCGTAGAGCTACGACAGGTGAGCTCCTACGAGCAGTACTTC. Protein product: CASSVELRQVSSYEQYF. Complete variable domain (other parts from reference TRBV9 and TRBJ2-7): DSGVTQTPKHLITATGQRVTLRCSPRSGDLSVYWYQQSLDQGLQFLIQYYNGEERAKGNILERFSAQQFPDLHSELNLSSLELGDSALYFCASSVELRQVSSYEQYFGPGTRLTVT.

The CDR3 coding sequence is TGTGCTAGTGGTTTGTACAGGGGGTACGAGACCCAGTACTTC. Translating gives CASGLYRGYETQYF. The rearrangement links TRBV12-5 to TRBJ2-5; 8 bases align to TRBD1. Germline-derived CDR1 and CDR2 are LGHNT and FRNRAP. V was pared by 2 bases and J by 5 bases, with 4 bases of the junction left unmatched. CDR3 size: 14 residues.

V is TRBV3-1 (or the pseudogene TRBV3-2) and J is TRBJ1-4; D possibly corresponds to TRBD1 (6 bases). CDR3 length: 14 residues. CDR1 and CDR2 (germline): LGHDT, YNNKEL (reference sequence). V shed 6 bases and J shed 7 bases, with 15 bases lying between them. This CDR3 is CASRRGGTSEKLFF. CDR3 bases: TGTGCCAGCAGGAGGGGGGGTACGAGTGAAAAACTGTTTTTT.

This chain uses TRBV27 with TRBJ1-1, with a tentative D call TRBD1 (6 bases). Trimming cost V 5 bases and J 5 bases, with 15 bases left between them. The length of the CDR3 is 14 residues. Germline lookup yields CDR1 MNHEY and CDR2 SMNVEV (reference sequence). CDR3 bases: TGTGCCAGCAGTCCTAACGGACAGACGACTGAAGCTTTCTTT. This codes for CASSPNGQTTEAFF.

The chain uses TRBV6-2 or TRBV6-3 and TRBJ1-6; D gene ambiguous. V dropped 2 bases and J dropped 3 bases, with 8 bases sitting between them. Germline V gene lookup returns CDR1 MNHEY and CDR2 SVGEGT. The CDR3 consists of 15 residues. In DNA form, the CDR3 reads TGTGCCAGCAGTTACGACCGGGACTATAATTCACCCCTCCACTTT. The encoded protein is CASSYDRDYNSPLHF.

V and J are TRBV18 and TRBJ1-4; D remains unclear. V gave up 3 bases and J gave up 0 bases, with 8 bases separating them. Per germline, CDR1 KGHSH and CDR2 LQKENI. The CDR3 covers 15 residues. The CDR3 bases are TGTGCCAGCTCACCGGTCGGGACAACTAATGAAAAACTGTTTTTT. Protein product: CASSPVGTTNEKLFF.

The gene calls are TRBV18 and TRBJ2-2; 7 bases are a match to TRBD2. Unmatched junction bases numbered 8, after V lost 3 bases and J lost 4 bases. The CDR3 has 16 amino acids. Germline V gene sequence: CDR1 KGHSH, CDR2 LQKENI. CDR3 residues: CASSPKTSFATGELFF. CDR3 nucleotides: TGTGCCAGCTCACCGAAGACTAGCTTTGCCACCGGGGAGCTGTTTTTT.

This clone was seen a handful of times. V is TRBV19 and J is TRBJ2-6; D may be TRBD1 (5 bases). V lost 4 bases, J lost 0 bases, and 13 bases lay in between. The CDR3 has 17 amino acids. Germline CDR1 LNHDA, CDR2 SQIVND (reference sequence). In nucleotides, the CDR3 is TGTGCCAGTAGTACAGGGCAGCCCGTCTCTGGGGCCAACGTCCTGACTTTC. It translates to CASSTGQPVSGANVLTF.

This chain connects TRBV5-1 to TRBJ1-1, with 8 positions matching TRBD1. V trimming: 5 bases; J trimming: 4 bases; junction bases outside the gene matches: 19. CDR3 size: 18 residues. Germline CDR1 and CDR2: SGHRS and YFSETQ. DNA of the CDR3: TGCGCCAGCAGGACTGACAGGGGCCTACTAAAAAAACCCACTGAAGCTTTCTTT. Protein sequence: CASRTDRGLLKKPTEAFF.

The table lists this clone with a count of one. This rearrangement joins TRBV11-2 to TRBJ2-1; maybe TRBD1 (6 bases). The CDR3 length is 15 residues. Germline V gives CDR1 SGHAT, CDR2 FQNNGV. The ends were cut back, 0 bases at V and 6 bases at J, with 12 bases in the middle. As DNA, the CDR3 is TGTGCCAGCAGCTTAGAGGGACAAGCCTCCAATGAGCAGTTCTTC. Translated: CASSLEGQASNEQFF.

This clone was seen a handful of times. The chain uses TRBV14 and TRBJ2-5, with 9 positions matching TRBD2. After removal of 3 bases from V and 5 bases from J, the junction contained 13 bases not matched to a gene. The length of the CDR3 is 17 residues. Germline-derived CDR1 and CDR2 are SGHDN and FVKESK. This chain's CDR3 is CASSHGGGAGVLETQYF. Written as DNA, the CDR3 is TGTGCCAGCAGCCACGGCGGGGGGGCCGGAGTTTTGGAGACCCAGTACTTC.

The V gene is TRBV25-1, the J gene TRBJ1-2; TRBD1 matches at 12 bases. Trimming removed 3 bases from V and 8 bases from J; junction bases left unmatched: 10. CDR1 MGHDK and CDR2 SYGVNS come from the germline V gene. This CDR3 contains 16 residues. The CDR3 reads CASSDGTGGERRGYTF. Here the CDR3 DNA reads TGTGCCAGCAGTGACGGGACAGGGGGCGAAAGGAGGGGCTACACCTTC.

This chain links TRBV19 with TRBJ2-7, with TRBD1 as a possible D gene (6 bases). The CDR3 totals 13 residues. The germline gives CDR1 LNHDA, CDR2 SQIVND (reference sequence). V gave up 6 bases and J gave up 5 bases, with 14 bases separating them. For the CDR3, the DNA is TGTGCCAGTAGGGGCAGGGGAGCGAACGAGCAGTACTTC. Its translation: CASRGRGANEQYF. Variable domain in full (rest from reference TRBV19 and TRBJ2-7): DGGITQSPKYLFRKEGQNVTLSCEQNLNHDAMYWYRQDPGQGLRLIYYSQIVNDFQKGDIAEGYSVSREKKESFPLTVTSAQKNPTAFYLCASRGRGANEQYFGPGTRLTVT.

The rearrangement uses TRBV15 and TRBJ1-1; 10 bases fit TRBD1. Germline V CDR1 and CDR2: LNHNV, YYDKDF (reference sequence). The junction had 3 bases not matched to a gene; V was cut back by 1 base and J by 1 base. The CDR3 runs 16 residues. CDR3 sequence: CATSRGGDRGNTEAFF. CDR3 bases: TGTGCCACCAGCAGAGGGGGGGACAGGGGGAACACTGAAGCTTTCTTT.

This chain links TRBV5-6 with TRBJ1-1, with D perhaps TRBD1 (5 bases). Germline lookup yields CDR1 SGHDT and CDR2 YYEEEE. Trimming pared 1 base from V and 6 bases from J, leaving 19 bases between. There are 16 residues in the CDR3. Here the CDR3 DNA reads TGTGCCAGCAGCTTGCCTCTCTTGTGGGGGACTCCTGAAGCTTTCTTT. This encodes CASSLPLLWGTPEAFF.

This clone was observed a handful of times. This chain links TRBV6-2 or TRBV6-3 with TRBJ2-7, with 8 bases fitting TRBD1. CDR1 and CDR2 (germline): MNHEY, SVGEGT. This CDR3 is 15 amino acids long. V was clipped by 2 bases and J by 2 bases; unmatched bases: 5. In DNA, the CDR3 is TGTGCCAGCAGTTACAGGGGACAGGTGGCCTACGAGCAGTACTTC. It translates to CASSYRGQVAYEQYF.

The chain employs TRBV11-3 and TRBJ2-2; weak D call: TRBD1 (6 bases). V was clipped by 4 bases and J by 6 bases, with 9 bases between them. This CDR3 has 13 residues. CDR1 is SGHNT, CDR2 YENEEA, per germline. Here the CDR3 reads CASSYEGAGELFF. CDR3 nucleotide sequence: TGTGCCAGCAGCTACGAGGGGGCCGGGGAGCTGTTTTTT. Based on the CDR3 plus reference TRBV11-3 and TRBJ2-2, the full variable domain is EAGVVQSPRYKIIEKKQPVAFWCNPISGHNTLYWYLQNLGQGPELLIRYENEEAVDDSQLPKDRFSAERLKGVDSTLKIQPAELGDSAVYLCASSYEGAGELFFGEGSRLTVL.

There are a few counts of this clone. This rearrangement joins TRBV9 to TRBJ2-1; D is perhaps TRBD1 (5 bases). This CDR3 has 13 residues. The germline CDR1 and CDR2 sequences are SGDLS and YYNGEE. The germline V and J ends were trimmed by 1 base and 4 bases, with 6 bases remaining between them. The CDR3 here is CASSVSGYNEQFF. CDR3 DNA sequence: TGTGCCAGCAGCGTATCAGGGTACAATGAGCAGTTCTTC.